These 10 T cell receptor beta chains came from one sample sequenced in a study of control samples from healthy donors and cancer patients. Libraries were prepared by immunoSEQ multiplex PCR; TCRdb keeps only in-frame clonotypes and omits some of them. Of about 130,000 clones listed, 85% to 95% are singletons. The sequenced sample was blood. The receptors derive from a young man in good health.

The CDR3: CASSLGYNEQFF. In nucleotides, the CDR3 is TGTGCCAGCAGTTTGGGATACAATGAGCAGTTCTTC. The chain recombines TRBV28 with TRBJ2-1; D not resolved. This CDR3 comprises 12 residues. CDR1 is MDHEN and CDR2 is SYDVKM in the germline V gene. V lost 3 bases and J lost 4, with 4 bases in between.

The chain joins TRBV9 to TRBJ1-5; weak D call: TRBD1 (5 bases). Germline-derived CDR1 and CDR2 are SGDLS and YYNGEE. There are 16 residues in the CDR3. Between the trimmed V and J ends, which lost 2 bases and 5 bases, there was a span of 17 bases. CDR3 residues: CASSVGPADRYQPQHF. CDR3 DNA: TGTGCCAGCAGCGTGGGGCCGGCGGACCGATATCAGCCCCAGCATTTT.

V gene TRBV24-1 combines with J gene TRBJ2-2, with D hard to call. CDR3 length: 16 amino acids. The germline V gene has CDR1 KGHDR and CDR2 SFDVKD. The germline V and J ends were trimmed by 4 bases and 0 bases, with 11 bases remaining between them. In DNA form, the CDR3 reads TGTGCCACCAGTGACCCCGCGCAGACGAACACCGGGGAGCTGTTTTTT. Translation: CATSDPAQTNTGELFF.

V and J are TRBV7-3 and TRBJ2-1; TRBD2 might be the D (5 bases). CDR3 length: 15 amino acids. V lost 2 bases and J 0 bases, leaving 8 bases between the germline ends. Germline assignment: CDR1 SGHTA and CDR2 FQGTGA. CDR3 coding DNA: TGTGCCAGCAGCTTAGGGGAGAGCTCCTACAATGAGCAGTTCTTC. Translated: CASSLGESSYNEQFF. Filled out from reference TRBV7-3 and TRBJ2-1, the complete variable domain reads GAGVSQTPSNKVTEKGKYVELRCDPISGHTALYWYRQSLGQGPEFLIYFQGTGAADDSGLPNDRFFAVRPEGSVSTLKIQRTERGDSAVYLCASSLGESSYNEQFFGPGTRLTVL.

The V call is TRBV19, the J call TRBJ2-7; no firm D call. V shed 5 bases and J shed 0 bases, with 8 bases lying between them. Germline CDR1 is LNHDA and CDR2 is SQIVND (reference sequence). The CDR3 is 13 amino acids. Written as DNA, the CDR3 is TGTGCCAGTAGTCCGGGTAGCTCCTACGAGCAGTACTTC. This translates into CASSPGSSYEQYF.

Here the CDR3 DNA reads TGCGCCAGCAGTCTTTATGGACTAGCGGGGGGGCAGAAAGATACGCAGTATTTT. It specifies CASSLYGLAGGQKDTQYF. The chain joins TRBV4-3 to TRBJ2-3, with TRBD2 identical over 15 bases. The CDR3 consists of 18 residues. Germline V gene lookup returns CDR1 LGHNA and CDR2 YSLEER. The V segment lost 6 bases and the J segment 5 bases; nucleotides outside the gene matches: 12.

The chain couples TRBV6-6 to TRBJ1-3; TRBD1 matches at 9 bases. J lost 0 bases, V lost 4 bases, and 4 bases had no gene match. Germline CDR1 reads MNHNY; CDR2 reads SVGAGI (reference sequence). The CDR3 has 16 residues. CDR3: CASSSRQGDSGNTIYF. CDR3 DNA sequence: TGTGCCAGCAGTTCCCGACAGGGGGACTCTGGAAACACCATATATTTT.

The chain combines TRBV28 with TRBJ1-5; D is possibly TRBD1 (6 bases). The CDR3 spans 14 residues. CDR1 and CDR2 (germline): MDHEN, SYDVKM. The ends were cut back, 8 bases at V and 1 base at J, with 12 bases in the middle. The DNA for the CDR3 is TGTGCCAGCTTACAGGGAGGGAGCAATCAGCCCCAGCATTTT. Translation: CASLQGGSNQPQHF. Together with reference TRBV28 and TRBJ1-5, the CDR3 gives the full variable domain: DVKVTQSSRYLVKRTGEKVFLECVQDMDHENMFWYRQDPGLGLRLIYFSYDVKMKEKGDIPEGYSVSREKKERFSLILESASTNQTSMYLCASLQGGSNQPQHFGDGTRLSIL.

The gene calls are TRBV29-1 and TRBJ1-1; 7 positions agree with TRBD1. CDR1 is SQVTM and CDR2 is ANQGSEA in the germline V gene. The V and J ends lost 7 bases and 8 bases, in that order; junction bases with no gene match: 7. CDR3 length equals 11 residues. CDR3 DNA: TGCAGCGCGGGACAGTTCCACGAAGCTTTCTTT. This sequence encodes CSAGQFHEAFF.

The chain combines TRBV6-4 with TRBJ1-1; D may be TRBD1 (5 bases). Germline-derived CDR1 and CDR2 are MRHNA and SNTAGT. The CDR3 is made up of 15 amino acids. V shed 0 bases and J shed 4 bases, with 12 bases lying between them. This chain's CDR3 is CASSDSGDSGTEAFF. The CDR3 nucleotides read TGTGCCAGCAGTGACTCTGGAGACAGCGGCACTGAAGCTTTCTTT.